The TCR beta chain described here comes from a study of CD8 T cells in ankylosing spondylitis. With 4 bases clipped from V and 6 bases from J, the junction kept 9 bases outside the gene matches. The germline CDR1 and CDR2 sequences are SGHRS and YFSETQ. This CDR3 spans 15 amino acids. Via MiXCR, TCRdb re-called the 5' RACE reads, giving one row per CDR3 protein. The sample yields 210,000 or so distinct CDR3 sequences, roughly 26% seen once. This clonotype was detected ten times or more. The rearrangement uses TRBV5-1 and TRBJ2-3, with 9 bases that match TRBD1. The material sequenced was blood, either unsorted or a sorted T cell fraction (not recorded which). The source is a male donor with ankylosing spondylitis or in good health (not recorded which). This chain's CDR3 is CASSPGTGWSDTQYF. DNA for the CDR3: TGCGCCAGCAGCCCAGGGACAGGGTGGTCGGATACGCAGTATTTT. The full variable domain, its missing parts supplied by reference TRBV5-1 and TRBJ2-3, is KAGVTQTPRYLIKTRGQQVTLSCSPISGHRSVSWYQQTPGQGLQFLFEYFSETQRNKGNFPGRFSGRQFSNSRSEMNVSTLELGDSALYLCASSPGTGWSDTQYFGPGTRLTVL.